The entry that follows covers one T cell receptor beta chain sequence. Antigen unknown. This entry comes from a study of cytomegalovirus exposure and HLA in healthy donors. About the research overall: The 95 to 150 validation repertoires and the 666 first-cohort repertoires shared a platform, a later analysis reported.

The CDR3 contains 13 residues. CDR1 is MNHEY and CDR2 is SVGAGI in the germline V gene. Trimming took 5 bases from V and 2 from J, leaving 7 bases between them. Clones were sequenced by immunoSEQ multiplex PCR, and TCRdb holds only the in-frame ones, with some missing. The sample carries approximately 71,000 clones, approximately 94% recorded once. Donors came from a validation cohort of over a hundred subjects, distinct from the first 666-subject cohort. Regarding the study as a whole: Cytomegalovirus association was assigned to over 150 TCR beta chains. Rarity characterized most TCR sequences, yet some public TCRs appeared in many donors.

The sequencing sample was made of PBMCs. The chain carries TRBV6-5 and TRBJ1-3; a possible D gene is TRBD1 (5 bases). This clonotype was sampled from a woman aged 18-29 years in good health and CMV-seronegative. The CDR3 bases are TGTGCCAGCAGTCAGGGAACTGGAAACACCATATATTTT. Translation gives CASSQGTGNTIYF.